Listed here are 20 T cell receptor beta chains from one sample, sequenced in a study of shared clonotypes between healthy human individuals. Assay used: immunoSEQ multiplex PCR; TCRdb lists only in-frame clones, some missing. The sample holds about 490,000 clones, about three quarters seen once. The sample consisted of PBMCs. These receptors were taken from a woman aged 40 to 49 in good health. Some clones in this sample may be carry-over from other donors' samples.

The chain employs TRBV29-1 and TRBJ1-1; 8 bases map to TRBD1. The V gene's germline CDR1 is SQVTM and CDR2 ANQGSEA. Trimming removed 7 bases from V and 4 bases from J; junction bases left unmatched: 8. The CDR3 sequence is 13 residues long. CDR3 DNA sequence: TGCAGCGCCGTAAGACAGGGGCCCACTGAAGCTTTCTTT. This codes for CSAVRQGPTEAFF.

The chain links TRBV28 to TRBJ2-7; D is ambiguous. The length of the CDR3 is 14 residues. Trimming took 6 bases from V and 6 from J, leaving 18 bases between them. CDR1 MDHEN and CDR2 SYDVKM come from the germline V gene. Here the CDR3 DNA reads TGTGCCAGCAGAAGTGGAGCCAAAACTGGCGAGCAGTACTTC. Translated: CASRSGAKTGEQYF.

This clone has only a few counts. The chain uses TRBV28 and TRBJ2-5, with D uncertain. The CDR3 totals 12 residues. The V gene lost 4 bases and the J gene lost 5 bases, with 8 bases spanning the gap. Germline lookup yields CDR1 MDHEN and CDR2 SYDVKM. DNA for the CDR3: TGTGCCAGCAGTTCTCCTCGGGAGACCCAGTACTTC. It is translated as CASSSPRETQYF.

This clone was recorded once. V and J are TRBV15 and TRBJ2-5; TRBD2 agrees at 7 bases. The CDR3 covers 19 residues. The ends lost 0 bases at V and 5 bases at J; junction bases unmatched: 18. Germline CDR1 LNHNV, CDR2 YYDKDF (reference sequence). The CDR3 DNA reads TGTGCCACCAGCAGAGACCCACTTGGGGGGGGACGGCCCCCGGAGACCCAGTACTTC. Its protein product is CATSRDPLGGGRPPETQYF. Variable domain in full (rest from reference TRBV15 and TRBJ2-5): DAMVIQNPRYQVTQFGKPVTLSCSQTLNHNVMYWYQQKSSQAPKLLFHYYDKDFNNEADTPDNFQSRRPNTSFCFLDIRSPGLGDTAMYLCATSRDPLGGGRPPETQYFGPGTRLLVL.

This sequence joins TRBV14 and TRBJ2-1, with 12 bases aligning to TRBD2. The CDR3 runs 17 residues. Looked up from germline, CDR1 is SGHDN and CDR2 is FVKESK. The junction had 6 bases not matched to a gene; V was cut back by 1 base and J by 5 bases. The CDR3, as DNA: TGTGCCAGCAGCCAAGGACTAGCGGGAGTACCAAACAATGAGCAGTTCTTC. Translation gives CASSQGLAGVPNNEQFF.

The chain couples TRBV6-5 to TRBJ2-3, with D unclear. This CDR3 comprises 12 residues. Trimming pared 4 bases from V and 4 bases from J, leaving 6 bases between. CDR1 is MNHEY, CDR2 SVGAGI, per germline. The CDR3 region is CASSSVADTQYF. CDR3 bases: TGTGCCAGCAGTTCCGTAGCAGATACGCAGTATTTT.

A few counts support this clone. This chain links TRBV9 with TRBJ2-3, with TRBD2 matching 9 bases. CDR3 size: 16 residues. V dropped 3 bases and J dropped 4; count of bases not matched to a gene: 9. The germline CDR1 and CDR2 sequences are SGDLS and YYNGEE. In DNA, the CDR3 is TGTGCCAGCAGCGGCGATAGCGGGAGACTGGCAGATACGCAGTATTTT. Translated, it gives CASSGDSGRLADTQYF. The full variable domain, its missing parts supplied by reference TRBV9 and TRBJ2-3, is DSGVTQTPKHLITATGQRVTLRCSPRSGDLSVYWYQQSLDQGLQFLIQYYNGEERAKGNILERFSAQQFPDLHSELNLSSLELGDSALYFCASSGDSGRLADTQYFGPGTRLTVL.

This clone was seen a few times. V and J are TRBV18 and TRBJ1-3, with D unresolved. This CDR3 spans 14 amino acids. The germline CDR1 and CDR2 sequences are KGHSH and LQKENI. The V gene lost 5 bases and the J gene lost 5 bases, with 13 bases spanning the gap. CDR3 nucleotide sequence: TGTGCCAGCTCAAAACCGACGATAAGAAACACCATATATTTT. Its translation is CASSKPTIRNTIYF.

The chain employs TRBV6-4 and TRBJ1-2; 7 bases map to TRBD1. The CDR3 has 15 amino acids. Germline loops: CDR1 MRHNA, CDR2 SNTAGT. The junction had 6 bases not matched to a gene; V was cut back by 0 bases and J by 5 bases. The CDR3 spells CASSDSSGGIYGYTF. The CDR3 coding sequence is TGTGCCAGCAGTGACTCTTCAGGGGGAATATATGGCTACACCTTC.

This clone turned up a few times. The rearrangement uses TRBV27 and TRBJ1-1; D is ambiguous. V lost 6 bases to trimming and J lost 5 bases, with 22 bases between them. Germline lookup yields CDR1 MNHEY and CDR2 SMNVEV (reference sequence). The CDR3 length is 16 residues. The CDR3 DNA reads TGTGCCAGCAGCCCTAACCCGGGCCTCAGGTGGACTGAAGCTTTCTTT. Its protein product is CASSPNPGLRWTEAFF.

This clone was found a few times. The V call is TRBV15, the J call TRBJ1-3; the D gene is possibly TRBD1 (5 bases). The CDR3 spans 15 residues. V lost 0 bases and J lost 4, with 10 bases in between. Germline CDR1 LNHNV, CDR2 YYDKDF (reference sequence). The CDR3 is CATSRDYGGGNTIYF. CDR3 sequence (DNA): TGTGCCACCAGCAGAGATTATGGGGGAGGAAACACCATATATTTT.

A note on this clone: A much larger clone sits a single nucleotide away, making a read error possible. This chain's CDR3 is CASSGGNTIYF. Written as DNA, the CDR3 is TGTGCCAGCAGCGGGGGAAACACCATATATTTT. V and J are TRBV7-7 and TRBJ1-3; D not certain. V lost 5 bases to trimming and J lost 4 bases, with 3 bases between them. The germline V gene encodes CDR1 SSHAT and CDR2 FNYEAQ (reference sequence). The CDR3 is 11 residues long.

This clone was recorded only once. V and J are TRBV28 and TRBJ2-7; 7 positions agree with TRBD2. CDR3 length: 15 residues. Germline V lookup: CDR1 MDHEN, CDR2 SYDVKM. V lost 2 bases to trimming and J lost 5 bases; unmatched junction nucleotides: 9. The CDR3 region has the DNA TGTGCCAGCAGTTTACCTAGCGGAGTGCCGGACGAGCAGTACTTC. Amino acids: CASSLPSGVPDEQYF.

This chain connects TRBV5-1 to TRBJ2-7; 10 bases are a match to TRBD1. This CDR3 spans 15 amino acids. Per germline, CDR1 SGHRS and CDR2 YFSETQ. J gave up 3 bases and V 1 base, and 4 bases lay outside the gene matches. In DNA, the CDR3 is TGCGCCAGCAGCTTGTCTCGGGACAGGGGCTACGAGCAGTACTTC. Its translation is CASSLSRDRGYEQYF.

The chain is built from TRBV29-1 and TRBJ2-3; TRBD1 matches 7 bases. Germline V gene lookup returns CDR1 SQVTM and CDR2 ANQGSEA. There are 15 residues in the CDR3. With 4 bases clipped from V and 4 bases from J, the junction kept 11 bases outside the gene matches. CDR3 loop: CSVGGPGTAADTQYF. CDR3 DNA sequence: TGCAGCGTTGGGGGCCCCGGGACAGCGGCAGATACGCAGTATTTT.

This clone appeared many times. The rearrangement joins TRBV28 to TRBJ1-2, with 7 bases lining up with TRBD1. This CDR3 spans 14 amino acids. CDR1 is MDHEN, CDR2 SYDVKM, per germline. With 5 bases clipped from V and 4 bases from J, the junction kept 7 bases outside the gene matches. This chain's CDR3 is CASSTQQGFYGYTF. CDR3 nucleotides: TGTGCCAGCAGTACGCAACAGGGGTTCTATGGCTACACCTTC.

This clone was observed at least ten times. The chain is built from TRBV25-1 and TRBJ2-2, with D possibly matching TRBD2 (5 bases). The V gene's germline CDR1 is MGHDK and CDR2 SYGVNS. Trimming stripped 3 bases from V and 7 bases from J, with 15 bases between. The CDR3 covers 15 residues. The CDR3, as DNA: TGTGCCAGCAGTGATTATGGGCCAGGAGGCGGGGAGCTGTTTTTT. This gives the protein CASSDYGPGGGELFF.

This sequence joins TRBV4-1 and TRBJ2-3; 9 bases align to TRBD1. CDR3 length: 16 amino acids. Trimming took 4 bases from V and 7 from J; bases not matched to a gene: 12. Germline V gene lookup returns CDR1 MGHRA and CDR2 YSYEKL. CDR3 nucleotides: TGCGCCAGCAGCCGCACCGGGACAGGGACCTTCTATACGCAGTATTTT. It is translated as CASSRTGTGTFYTQYF.

The J gene is TRBJ2-7, the V gene TRBV28, with a tentative D call TRBD2 (5 bases). Trimming took off 1 base at V and 4 bases at J, with 14 bases between the two ends. Germline V gene sequence: CDR1 MDHEN, CDR2 SYDVKM. The CDR3 consists of 15 residues. The CDR3 DNA is TGTGCCAGCAGTTTATTGGCAGAGGGAGTATACGAGCAGTACTTC. Translation: CASSLLAEGVYEQYF.

The genes are TRBV30 and TRBJ2-7, with 7 bases identical to TRBD2. The CDR3 has 14 amino acids. Germline CDR1 reads GTSNPN; CDR2 reads SVGIG (reference sequence). Trimming at V came to 8 bases and at J to 6 bases, leaving 16 bases not matched to a gene. CDR3 nucleotide sequence: TGTGCCGAATCCAAGCGGGATTTGCTGGGCGAGCAGTACTTC. Its translation is CAESKRDLLGEQYF.